These 7 T cell receptor beta chains were all obtained from the same sample, sequenced in a study of blood T cell repertoires in COVID-19. Profiled with immunoSEQ multiplex PCR; TCRdb holds only in-frame clones, not every one. Counted here are 150,000 or so clones, 85% to 90% occurring once; the ten biggest clones make up 10% to 15%. Sequenced sample: peripheral blood. The receptors originated from a man younger than 35 with COVID-19, enrolled during active disease.

This chain links TRBV6-2 or TRBV6-3 with TRBJ2-5; 9 bases are shared with TRBD2. Trimming cost V 0 bases and J 5 bases; bases outside gene matches: 10. This CDR3 comprises 17 residues. Germline V gene data show CDR1 as MNHEY and CDR2 as SVGEGT. The chain's CDR3 is CASSYSEGLAGIETQYF. The CDR3 bases are TGTGCCAGCAGTTACTCTGAGGGTCTAGCGGGAATCGAGACCCAGTACTTC.

The J gene is TRBJ2-7, the V gene TRBV19; 9 bases align to TRBD1. Germline V gene lookup returns CDR1 LNHDA and CDR2 SQIVND (reference sequence). Trimming took 4 bases from V and 5 from J; bases not matched to a gene: 3. CDR3 size: 13 residues. The DNA for the CDR3 is TGTGCCAGTAGTAGGGACAGGGAGGACGAGCAGTACTTC. Translated: CASSRDREDEQYF.

The chain has TRBV3-1 (or the pseudogene TRBV3-2) and TRBJ2-5; D is possibly TRBD1 (6 bases). CDR1 and CDR2 from the germline V gene are LGHDT and YNNKEL (reference sequence). The CDR3 has 14 residues. V was clipped by 5 bases and J by 1 base, with 11 bases between them. The chain's CDR3 is CASSEGTIQETQYF. The CDR3, as DNA: TGTGCCAGCAGCGAGGGGACAATCCAAGAGACCCAGTACTTC.

The rearrangement links TRBV10-1 to TRBJ2-1, with 10 bases lining up with TRBD2. This CDR3 contains 14 residues. After removal of 6 bases from V and 9 bases from J, the junction contained 8 bases not matched to a gene. Germline V gene sequence: CDR1 WNHNN, CDR2 SYGVQD (reference sequence). The CDR3: CASSPSGSLSEQFF. CDR3 DNA: TGCGCCAGCAGCCCTAGCGGGAGTCTAAGTGAGCAGTTCTTC.

V usage is TRBV10-3 and J usage is TRBJ1-1; no firm D call. The V end was cut by 3 bases, the J end by 9 bases, with 17 bases between. The CDR3 extends over 14 amino acids. Germline V lookup: CDR1 ENHRY, CDR2 SYGVKD. DNA for the CDR3: TGTGCCATCAGTGACGGCCGCCGGGGAGGTAAAGCTTTCTTT. Translating it yields CAISDGRRGGKAFF.

This clone has only one observation. The chain employs TRBV6-5 and TRBJ2-1, with TRBD2 matching over 9 bases. V shed 6 bases and J 0 bases; nucleotides not matched to a gene: 3. The CDR3 consists of 15 residues. Germline CDR1 MNHEY, CDR2 SVGAGI. The CDR3 DNA is TGTGCCAGCAGCGGACTAGCGAACTCCTACAATGAGCAGTTCTTC. This gives the protein CASSGLANSYNEQFF.

J is TRBJ2-1 and V is TRBV7-2; D is unclear. The CDR3 is 15 amino acids. The germline V and J ends were trimmed by 1 base and 2 bases, with 9 bases remaining between them. Germline values: CDR1 SGHTA, CDR2 FQGNSA. In DNA form, the CDR3 reads TGTGCCAGCAGCTTAGATAGTTCCCCCTACAATGAGCAGTTCTTC. The encoded protein is CASSLDSSPYNEQFF.